The entry below describes one T cell receptor beta chain. It lacks a known antigen. The record has no base qualities; no much larger clone is one base away. The data were taken from a study of vaccination effects on CD4 cells after COVID-19 (dated by TCRdb to between 2021 and 2023). About the investigation overall: Across the study, the median time from the second dose to post-vaccine sampling was 72 days (range 14 to 241). In the study, cultures from other donors were sequenced using the Oncomine TCR Beta short-read assay on an Illumina iSeq 100. The study compared SARS-CoV-2 spike-specific CD4+ TCR repertoires before and after mRNA vaccination in COVID-19 convalescent patients and infection-naive vaccine recipients. Altogether, approximately 10 COVID-19 convalescent patients and 4 SARS-CoV-2-naive healthy vaccine recipients made up the full study. The full study reports these points: Clones induced by infection and clones induced by vaccination both contracted markedly at late timepoints after vaccination, which fits with T cell responses waning over time. Only a small number of convalescent patients were included, and no early post-infection timepoints were available, which limited the study. Among healthy vaccine recipients, nearly all vaccine-induced clones were SARS-CoV-2 mono-reactive, and only 1 of 255 was cross-reactive with common cold coronaviruses.

Library construction relied on the immunoSEQ multiplex PCR assay. DNA from the cultured and isolated CD4+ T cells underwent TCR beta CDR3 sequencing. The authors' pipeline ran thus. Non-productive TCR sequences were removed and reads were trimmed to the CDR3 region, keeping CDR3s of at least 7 amino acids. The MANAFEST web app was used to pick out antigen-specific clonotypes by comparing their expansion in peptide wells with that in reference cultures. To count as positive, a clone had to show expansion at FDR<0.05 compared with the reference and with all other wells, an odds ratio above 5, and a frequency above 0.1% in two replicate wells. Cross-reactive clonotypes were defined as significantly expanded in SARS-CoV-2 spike wells and in at least one common cold coronavirus spike condition. Levenshtein distance calculated with the stringdist R package was used to assess CDR3 similarity, and unrooted trees were constructed with ape in R 3.6.1. TCRdb retrieved this table from immuneACCESS and kept in-frame rearrangements only. Not all clones are present; in checked studies, unresolved V genes account for under half, and no reason is known for the remainder. The V and J calls and the clone size are those of that table, but D and trimming were determined from the DNA. For this sample there are over 30,000 clones; roughly 78% appear just once. The ten largest clones add up to about 1.4% of the sample.

The ViraFEST assay stimulated PBMC with viral peptide pools and then used TCR sequencing to identify antigen-specific CD4+ T cell clonotypes by expansion. After less than eleven days of culture, CD4+ T cells were isolated with the EasySep CD4+ T cell isolation kit. Each participant got two doses of an mRNA SARS-CoV-2 vaccine, either BNT162b2 or mRNA-1273. The absence of prior SARS-CoV-2 infection in healthy vaccine recipients was confirmed by negative nucleocapsid antibodies before and after vaccination. Each well held some 1.9 million PBMC cultured in IMDM containing about 5.4% human AB serum, around 9.3 IU/ml IL-2 and gentamicin, along with 8 to 10 ug/ml peptides. Half of the culture medium was replaced with fresh IL-2-containing medium on days 3 and 7. Unless noted otherwise, every peptide stimulation condition was cultured in triplicate wells. PBMC were separated from whole blood using Ficoll-Paque Plus gradient centrifugation and were then either cryopreserved at -140C or used fresh. The overlapping peptide pools covered the spike proteins of SARS-CoV-2 as well as those of the common cold coronaviruses HCoV-NL63, HCoV-OC43 and HCoV-229E. The QIAamp micro DNA kit was used to extract genomic DNA from the cultured CD4+ T cells.

V sheds 4 bases and J sheds 5 bases, leaving 5 bases between their ends. According to the germline V gene, CDR1 reads SGHDN and CDR2 reads FVKESK. From cysteine to phenylalanine, the CDR3 is 11 amino acids long. Here the CDR3 DNA is all that survives: 33 bases in frame from base 1. Source: CD4+ T cells from PBMCs cultured with HCoV-NL63 spike peptides, taken after COVID-19 vaccination. The intended sense of this specimen's cell subset or site label: HCoV-NL63 spike overlapping peptide pool stimulation. The source of this sequence is a human donor who received a COVID-19 vaccine. Some clones in this sample may be carry-over from other donors' samples. The chain is assembled from TRBV14 and TRBJ2-5, with the D gene too uncertain to name. The nucleotide sequence is TGTGCCAGCAGCCTCGGGGAGACCCAGTACTTC. Its translation reads: CASSLGETQYF.